These T cell receptor beta chains were read from a single sample in a study of T cell changes during pregnancy in multiple sclerosis. Only in-frame clones appear in the TCRdb table, and some are missing; sequencing was by immunoSEQ multiplex PCR. The table records under 85,000 clones, 90% of them present only once. The sample here was peripheral blood, taken in the third trimester of pregnancy. These receptors were collected from a female donor with multiple sclerosis, enrolled in a pregnancy study. Both conserved end residues are part of each CDR3. The order of the fields is V gene, CDR3 length, J gene, clone size, CDR3 protein. Rows give clone size only sometimes, using once, few, many, or a class for an expanded clone.

TRBV7-2	14	TRBJ2-7	.	CASSWGSEFYEQYF
TRBV11-3	14	TRBJ2-1	once	CASSLTSGFNEQFF
TRBV14	14	TRBJ2-7	.	CASSTQLAGYEQYF
TRBV5-1	14	TRBJ2-2	.	CASSLQANTGELFF
TRBV7-9	14	TRBJ1-1	.	CASSLRGAGTEAFF
TRBV5-1	23	TRBJ1-2	few	CASSSTFLRQGQKGAPIFGGYTF
TRBV18	14	TRBJ1-3	.	CASSQRSSGNTIYF
TRBV6-5	15	TRBJ2-5	.	CASSITGGPQETQYF
TRBV10-3	20	TRBJ1-2	.	CAISEGILTGTGDGEYGYTF
TRBV6-5	14	TRBJ1-2	.	CASNPAGSDYGYTF
TRBV6-5	15	TRBJ2-3	.	CASVRREGGGGTQYF
TRBV9	13	TRBJ1-2	.	CASRTGLIYGYTF
TRBV27	13	TRBJ2-7	.	CASSLYHGYEQYF
TRBV10-1	13	TRBJ1-1	once	CASSEGGFAEAFF
TRBV11-2	18	TRBJ2-5	.	CASSLAWDRADLQETQYF
TRBV9	13	TRBJ2-3	.	CASSETSTDTQYF
TRBV5-8	14	TRBJ1-4	.	CASSSGVWNEKLFF
TRBV29-1	15	TRBJ2-7	.	CSVELGGQAPYEQYF
TRBV9	16	TRBJ2-2	.	CASSVSPSKNTGELFF
TRBV16	17	TRBJ1-2	once	CASSQSLGQGPNYGYTF
TRBV13	16	TRBJ2-3	.	CAGSPIAGGPPDTQYF
TRBV18	15	TRBJ1-1	.	CASSLLTGVNTEAFF
TRBV10-3	16	TRBJ2-7	.	CAISDPRQGRPYEQYF
TRBV7-9	15	TRBJ1-1	.	CASSLAGTGGTEAFF
TRBV7-2	15	TRBJ1-1	.	CASSQTGGMNTEAFF
TRBV4-2	15	TRBJ1-3	.	CASSPGGGPGNTIYF
TRBV5-1	14	TRBJ2-7	.	CASSLSPTYYEQYF
TRBV27	14	TRBJ1-2	.	CASSLRTGAYGYTF
TRBV7-2	14	TRBJ1-2	.	CASSSQGQGYGYTF
TRBV2	14	TRBJ1-5	.	CASSEVGTYQPQHF